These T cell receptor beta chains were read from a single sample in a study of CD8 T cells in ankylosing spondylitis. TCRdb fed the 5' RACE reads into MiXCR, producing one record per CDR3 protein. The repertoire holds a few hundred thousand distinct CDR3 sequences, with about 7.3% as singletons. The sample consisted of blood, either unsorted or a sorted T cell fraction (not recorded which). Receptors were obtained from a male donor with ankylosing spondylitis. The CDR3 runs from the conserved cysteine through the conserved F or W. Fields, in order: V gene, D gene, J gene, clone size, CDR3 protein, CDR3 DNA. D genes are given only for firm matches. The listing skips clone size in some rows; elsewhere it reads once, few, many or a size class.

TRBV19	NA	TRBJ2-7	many	CASSWALGGDYEQYF	TGTGCCTCCAGTTGGGCCCTCGGGGGAGACTACGAGCAGTACTTC
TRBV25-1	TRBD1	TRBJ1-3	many	CASSDPDRGLGNTIYF	TGTGCCAGCAGTGATCCGGACAGGGGGTTGGGAAACACCATATATTTT
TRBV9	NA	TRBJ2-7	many	CASQGNSYEQYF	TGTGCCAGCCAGGGGAACTCCTACGAGCAGTACTTC
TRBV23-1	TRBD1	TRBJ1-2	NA	CASQLGQGGNYGYTF	TGCGCCAGCCAACTTGGACAGGGGGGTAACTATGGCTACACCTTC
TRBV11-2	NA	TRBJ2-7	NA	CASMGARAEEGQYF	TGTGCCAGCATGGGGGCACGAGCGGAGGAAGGGCAGTACTTC
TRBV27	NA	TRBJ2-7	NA	CASSFSGTAEQYF	TGTGCCAGCAGTTTCTCCGGGACGGCAGAGCAGTACTTC
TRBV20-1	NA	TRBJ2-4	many	CSASRAGANIQYF	TGCAGTGCCAGCCGGGCAGGGGCAAACATTCAGTACTTC
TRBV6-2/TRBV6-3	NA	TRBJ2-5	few	CASSSRLEETQYF	TGTGCCAGCAGTTCACGCCTAGAAGAGACCCAGTACTTC
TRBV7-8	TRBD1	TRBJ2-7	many	CASSPPGTGGAEQYF	TGTGCCAGCAGCCCACCTGGGACAGGGGGCGCCGAGCAGTACTTC
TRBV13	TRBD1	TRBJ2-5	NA	CASSGTAFSETQYF	TGTGCCAGCAGCGGGACAGCGTTCTCAGAGACCCAGTACTTC
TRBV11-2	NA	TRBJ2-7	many	CASSLDTARRLRHEQYF	TGTGCCAGCAGCTTAGACACCGCCAGACGGTTGCGGCACGAGCAGTACTTC